These 15 T cell receptor beta chains originate from one sample sequenced in a study of T cell responses to AZD1222 COVID-19 vaccine. The data were produced by immunoSEQ multiplex PCR, yet TCRdb's version contains in-frame clones alone and is incomplete. The sample yields tens of thousands of clones, 81% seen once. Here the sequenced sample was peripheral blood, taken 28 days after the second AZD1222 dose. Receptors were obtained from an adult who received the AZD1222 COVID-19 vaccine.

The table lists this clone with a few counts. The chain recombines TRBV3-1 (or the pseudogene TRBV3-2) with TRBJ2-5, with D perhaps TRBD1 (5 bases). Trimming shortened V by 1 base and J by 5 bases, and 11 bases separated the two germline ends. Germline V lookup: CDR1 LGHDT, CDR2 YNNKEL (reference sequence). The CDR3 consists of 14 residues. The CDR3 loop is CASSQGQQVETQYF. In nucleotides, the CDR3 is TGTGCCAGCAGCCAAGGGCAACAGGTTGAGACCCAGTACTTC.

The V and J genes are TRBV11-3 and TRBJ2-3; TRBD2 aligns across 7 bases. Germline CDR1 is SGHNT and CDR2 is YENEEA. The CDR3 is 16 amino acids. V lost 5 bases, J lost 6 bases, and 14 bases stayed unmatched. The CDR3 bases are TGTGCCAGCAGCCTGTCGGCGGGAGTAATGACGGATACGCAGTATTTT. The encoded protein is CASSLSAGVMTDTQYF.

For this clone: The same CDR3 is also encoded by other DNA sequences in this sample. The CDR3 DNA reads TGTGCCAGCAGCTCGAGACTAGCGGTCAATGAGCAGTTCTTC. Residues: CASSSRLAVNEQFF. The V gene is TRBV7-2, the J gene TRBJ2-1, with 9 nucleotides matching TRBD2. The trim removed 4 bases at V and 6 bases at J, leaving 4 bases unmatched. Per germline, CDR1 SGHTA and CDR2 FQGNSA. This CDR3 contains 14 residues. Complete variable domain (other parts from reference TRBV7-2 and TRBJ2-1): GAGVSQSPSNKVTEKGKDVELRCDPISGHTALYWYRQSLGQGLEFLIYFQGNSAPDKSGLPSDRFSAERTGGSVSTLTIQRTQQEDSAVYLCASSSRLAVNEQFFGPGTRLTVL.

The rearrangement links TRBV29-1 to TRBJ2-7, with a weak D call TRBD2 (7 bases). V gave up 3 bases and J gave up 4 bases, with 13 bases separating them. This CDR3 has 13 amino acids. The germline gives CDR1 SQVTM, CDR2 ANQGSEA. CDR3 sequence: CSVDSGGKYEQYF. The CDR3 coding sequence is TGCAGCGTTGATTCGGGGGGCAAGTACGAGCAGTACTTC.

The chain couples TRBV7-2 to TRBJ2-1, with D hard to call. V lost 4 bases and J lost 8, with 24 bases in between. This CDR3 comprises 17 residues. Per the germline V gene, CDR1 is SGHTA and CDR2 is FQGNSA. This chain's CDR3 is CASSSPLYRRTYDEQFF. In DNA, the CDR3 is TGTGCCAGCAGCTCCCCCCTTTACCGGAGAACTTACGATGAGCAGTTCTTC.

V usage is TRBV5-1 and J usage is TRBJ2-1; D is ambiguous. The CDR3 sequence is 13 residues long. The germline V gene encodes CDR1 SGHRS and CDR2 YFSETQ. The germline V and J ends were trimmed by 0 bases and 9 bases, with 10 bases remaining between them. The CDR3 spells CASSLVRGFEQFF. DNA for the CDR3: TGCGCCAGCAGCTTGGTTCGTGGCTTTGAGCAGTTCTTC. Drawing the rest from reference TRBV5-1 and TRBJ2-1, the complete variable domain is KAGVTQTPRYLIKTRGQQVTLSCSPISGHRSVSWYQQTPGQGLQFLFEYFSETQRNKGNFPGRFSGRQFSNSRSEMNVSTLELGDSALYLCASSLVRGFEQFFGPGTRLTVL.

This clone was observed a single time. The chain couples TRBV24-1 to TRBJ1-6; 9 bases line up with TRBD1. Germline trimming cut 9 bases from V and 5 bases from J; bases unmatched to any gene: 1. CDR3 size: 13 residues. Germline-derived CDR1 and CDR2 are KGHDR and SFDVKD. The DNA of the CDR3 is TGTGCCACCCGGGACAGGGATAATTCACCCCTCCACTTT. Residues: CATRDRDNSPLHF.

The chain recombines TRBV15 with TRBJ1-4; tentatively, D is TRBD1 (5 bases). CDR1 and CDR2 (germline): LNHNV, YYDKDF (reference sequence). The CDR3 has 16 residues. V lost 0 bases, J lost 3 bases, and 11 bases lay in between. CDR3 amino acids: CATSRDNGASNEKLFF. Here the CDR3 DNA reads TGTGCCACCAGCAGAGATAATGGGGCCTCTAATGAAAAACTGTTTTTT.

The rearrangement joins TRBV6-2 or TRBV6-3 to TRBJ2-7; D is unclear. The germline V gene has CDR1 MNHEY and CDR2 SVGEGT. This CDR3 has 12 amino acids. Trimming took off 4 bases at V and 2 bases at J, with 6 bases between the two ends. CDR3 bases: TGTGCCAGCAGTTCTCCCGCCTACGAGCAGTACTTC. Translation gives CASSSPAYEQYF.

The CDR3 DNA sequence: TGTGCCAGCAGGGGACTAGCCGCCTACGAGCAGTACTTC. It yields the protein CASRGLAAYEQYF. The chain has TRBV12-3 or TRBV12-4 and TRBJ2-7; 9 positions match TRBD2. CDR3 length: 13 amino acids. Trimming cost V 6 bases and J 2 bases; bases outside gene matches: 2.

The CDR3 loop is CATSGSGTDTQYF. CDR3 sequence (DNA): TGTGCCACCAGTGGTAGCGGAACAGATACGCAGTATTTT. This chain connects TRBV24-1 to TRBJ2-3, with D perhaps TRBD2 (6 bases). The CDR3 is 13 residues long. V shed 5 bases and J shed 3 bases, with 8 bases lying between them. Germline lookup yields CDR1 KGHDR and CDR2 SFDVKD.

The genes are TRBV7-2 and TRBJ1-6; D is unresolved. From germline, CDR1 is SGHTA and CDR2 FQGNSA. This CDR3 comprises 14 residues. V was shortened by 3 bases and J by 0 bases, with 3 bases between the two germline ends. CDR3 sequence reads: CASSLTSYNSPLHF. In nucleotides, the CDR3 is TGTGCCAGCAGCTTGACCTCCTATAATTCACCCCTCCACTTT.

This rearrangement joins TRBV7-2 to TRBJ2-7; 9 positions agree with TRBD1. Germline assignment: CDR1 SGHTA and CDR2 FQGNSA. Trimming at V came to 2 bases and at J to 5 bases, leaving 4 bases not matched to a gene. The CDR3 totals 14 residues. The CDR3 DNA follows: TGTGCCAGCAGCTTAATACAGGGGGCTAACGAGCAGTACTTC. Translation: CASSLIQGANEQYF.

The chain carries TRBV18 and TRBJ1-2, with D uncertain. Germline V CDR1 and CDR2: KGHSH, LQKENI. V dropped 1 base and J dropped 6 bases, with 12 bases sitting between them. The CDR3 is 14 residues long. The CDR3 region is CASSPRTEIDGYTF. The DNA of the CDR3 is TGTGCCAGCTCACCACGAACAGAAATTGATGGCTACACCTTC.

The chain combines TRBV29-1 with TRBJ1-2, with 9 positions matching TRBD1. This CDR3 has 17 residues. Per the germline V gene, CDR1 is SQVTM and CDR2 is ANQGSEA. Germline trimming cut 0 bases from V and 2 bases from J; bases unmatched to any gene: 10. In nucleotides, the CDR3 is TGCAGCGTTGAAGATACCCCGGACAGGGGACCCAACTATGGCTACACCTTC. This codes for CSVEDTPDRGPNYGYTF.